Listed below are T cell receptor beta chains from one sample, sequenced in a study of regulatory T cells in long-lasting Graves disease. TCRdb recomputed calls from the multiplex PCR reads with MiXCR, one row per CDR3 protein. The sample gives around 500,000 distinct CDR3 sequences, around an eighth of which show up once; roughly 10% is in the top ten. In addition, the sample was reused for a study of T cells in Graves' hyperthyroidism and ophthalmopathy.

This specimen consisted of peripheral blood mononuclear cells (PBMCs), obtained at new diagnosis, from a patient treated with antithyroid drugs. Receptor source: a man aged 25 to 45 with Graves disease. CDR3s include the opening cysteine and the closing phenylalanine or tryptophan. A D gene is named only where the DNA matches it firmly. The size of a clone is reported for some rows only, either as once, few or many, or as a class for expanded clones.

>TRBD2|TRBJ2-3|-|TRBV4-2
TGTGCCAGCAGCCAGGGTACATTACTAGCGGGAGGGCCAGTTCTCACGGATACGCAGTATTTT
CASSQGTLLAGGPVLTDTQYF
>-|TRBJ1-5|many|TRBV20-1
TGCAGTGCCGGGAATGGGGTTAATCAGCCCCAGCATTTT
CSAGNGVNQPQHF
>-|TRBJ2-5|-|TRBV5-1
TGCGCCAGCAGCTTTGGGTACCAAGAGACCCAGTACTTC
CASSFGYQETQYF
>-|TRBJ2-3|many|TRBV27
TGTGCCAGCAGTTACTCGGGGGACACAGATACGCAGTATTTT
CASSYSGDTDTQYF
>-|TRBJ2-2|many|TRBV6-2/TRBV6-3
TGTGCCAGCAGTTACAGATGGTACACCGGGGAGCTGTTTTTT
CASSYRWYTGELFF
>-|TRBJ2-4|-|TRBV15
TGTGCCACCAGCAGAGAGCTCCAGTCGATCAGGGGGCGCGGCGGGGGTAAAAACATTCAGTACTTC
CATSRELQSIRGRGGGKNIQYF
>-|TRBJ1-5|many|TRBV6-1
TGTGCCAGCAGTAACCGACAGTTTAATCAGCCCCAGCATTTT
CASSNRQFNQPQHF
>-|TRBJ2-3|-|TRBV20-1
TGCAGTGCTCCGAGTAGCCGCGGCACAGATACGCAGTATTTT
CSAPSSRGTDTQYF
>-|TRBJ2-7|few|TRBV10-3
TGTGCCATCAGTGATCGGGCGGGACTTGGGGGGTCCGAGCAGTACTTC
CAISDRAGLGGSEQYF
>TRBD1|TRBJ1-5|many|TRBV5-5
TGTGCCAGCAGCTTAGGTCCGCGGACAGGGAAAATCCTTCGCAATCAGCCCCAGCATTTT
CASSLGPRTGKILRNQPQHF
>TRBD2|TRBJ2-5|many|TRBV11-3
TGTGCCAGCAGCTTGGGAGGGGCTAGCGGTCAAGAGACCCAGTACTTC
CASSLGGASGQETQYF
>TRBD2|TRBJ2-5|many|TRBV7-2
TGTGCCAGCAGCCCCGCCGGAGGCGGGAGGGCGGGAGAGACCCAGTACTTC
CASSPAGGGRAGETQYF
>TRBD2|TRBJ2-3|-|TRBV11-2
TGTGCCAGCAGCAAACTAAGACTAGCGGGAGGGCCGAGGACAGATACGCAGTATTTT
CASSKLRLAGGPRTDTQYF
>TRBD1|TRBJ1-2|many|TRBV20-1
TGCAGTGCTACGGGACAGGGGAGAGATGGCTACACCTTC
CSATGQGRDGYTF
>TRBD2|TRBJ2-7|many|TRBV4-1
TGTGCCAGCAGCCACCGACTAGCGGGATCCTACGAGCAGTACTTC
CASSHRLAGSYEQYF
>TRBD2|TRBJ2-5|many|TRBV29-1
TGCAGCGTTGAGCGCGGGCGGGAGGTGGGGACCCAGTACTTC
CSVERGREVGTQYF
>-|TRBJ1-4|many|TRBV6-5
TGTGCCAGCAGTTACTCAGGACGAGAGGGGGAAAAACTGTTTTTT
CASSYSGREGEKLFF
>-|TRBJ2-5|many|TRBV2
TGTGCCAGCCGAAAGGGTGGCAGGGGAGAGACCCAGTACTTC
CASRKGGRGETQYF
>-|TRBJ2-7|many|TRBV27
TGTGCCAGCAGTTTATTGCAGGGTGGGGAGCAGTACTTC
CASSLLQGGEQYF
>TRBD2|TRBJ2-3|few|TRBV6-4
TGTGCCAGCAGGCCGTTAGCGGGAGGGCTTTACGCAGATACGCAGTATTTT
CASRPLAGGLYADTQYF
>-|TRBJ2-7|-|TRBV5-1
TGCGCCAGCAGCCTTCGAGTAAAAAACTACGAGCAGTACTTC
CASSLRVKNYEQYF
>-|TRBJ2-3|few|TRBV6-1
TGTGCCAGCAGCCGGGACTCCATCACAGATACGCAGTATTTT
CASSRDSITDTQYF
>-|TRBJ2-7|many|TRBV12-3/TRBV12-4
TGTGCCAGCAGACGACAAACCTACGAGCAGTACTTC
CASRRQTYEQYF
>-|TRBJ1-1|-|TRBV9
TGTGCCAGCAGCGCTAGTAAGGGAGAAGCTTTCTTT
CASSASKGEAFF
>-|TRBJ1-1|-|TRBV10-3
TGTGCCATCAGCTTTCGGGAGGACACTGAAGCTTTCTTT
CAISFREDTEAFF
>-|TRBJ1-1|many|TRBV3-1
TGTGCCAGCAGCCAATACTCAGGGCGGAACACTGAAGCTTTCTTT
CASSQYSGRNTEAFF
>-|TRBJ1-1|-|TRBV18
TGTGCCAGCTCCCCAAGGATGAACACTGAAGCTTTCTTT
CASSPRMNTEAFF
>TRBD2|TRBJ2-1|many|TRBV29-1
TGCAGCGGCAGACCACCGAACTATTCCGGGACTACATACAATGAGCAGTTCTTC
CSGRPPNYSGTTYNEQFF
>-|TRBJ1-4|many|TRBV29-1
TGCAGCGTTGCATCAGGGGCGAATGAAAAACTGTTTTTT
CSVASGANEKLFF
>TRBD1|TRBJ2-5|many|TRBV20-1
TGCAGTGCTCTAGGGGACAGGCAAGAGACCCAGTACTTC
CSALGDRQETQYF
>TRBD2|TRBJ2-2|many|TRBV7-8
TGTGCCAGCAGCTTAACTAGCGGACTCACCGGGGAGCTGTTTTTT
CASSLTSGLTGELFF
>TRBD2|TRBJ2-1|few|TRBV10-2
TGCGCCAGCAGTGAGTCACTAGCGGATTACAATGAGCAGTTCTTC
CASSESLADYNEQFF
>-|TRBJ2-7|-|TRBV18
TGTGCCAGCTCACCAACCACAGGGCGCTACGAGCAGTACTTC
CASSPTTGRYEQYF
>TRBD1|TRBJ2-7|many|TRBV5-1
TGCGCCAGCAGCCCCGGCTCCGGGACAGCCTCCTACGAGCAGTACTTC
CASSPGSGTASYEQYF
>-|TRBJ1-5|many|TRBV29-1
TGCAGCGACGACCGGGACACCCTTAGCAATCAGCCCCAGCATTTT
CSDDRDTLSNQPQHF
>-|TRBJ2-7|many|TRBV28
TGTGCCAGCAGTTTTACGGACTCCTACGAGCAGTACTTC
CASSFTDSYEQYF
>TRBD2|TRBJ2-2|many|TRBV12-3/TRBV12-4
TGTGCCAGCAGGTCAGGGGCTAGCGGGGCCGGGGAGCTGTTTTTT
CASRSGASGAGELFF
>TRBD1|TRBJ2-3|many|TRBV27
TGTGCCAGCAGTTCCCGGATCCGGGACAGGGGCCGCACAGATACGCAGTATTTT
CASSSRIRDRGRTDTQYF
>TRBD2|TRBJ2-4|many|TRBV12-3/TRBV12-4
TGTGCCAGCAGCCCCAGTAGCGGGAGAAACATTCAGTACTTC
CASSPSSGRNIQYF
>TRBD2|TRBJ2-4|few|TRBV29-1
TGCAGCGTTTCCTACTGGGGGGGACTAGCGGGGTCCAAAAACATTCAGTACTTC
CSVSYWGGLAGSKNIQYF
>TRBD1|TRBJ2-7|many|TRBV19
TGTGCCAGTAGTATCGGTTCCAGGGGGTACGAGCAGTACTTC
CASSIGSRGYEQYF
>-|TRBJ1-2|many|TRBV2
TGTGCCAGCAGAGATGCAGGGTCTAACTATGGCTACACCTTC
CASRDAGSNYGYTF
>TRBD1|TRBJ1-5|many|TRBV19
TGTGCCAGTAGTACCGGGACAGGGATCTTTCAGCCCCAGCATTTT
CASSTGTGIFQPQHF
>TRBD2|TRBJ2-1|-|TRBV6-1
TGTGCCAGCATAGCGGGAGGGAATAAGTTCTTC
CASIAGGNKFF
>-|TRBJ2-3|-|TRBV20-1
TGCAGCGGTACGTGGGGCGGCACAGATACGCAGTATTTT
CSGTWGGTDTQYF
>TRBD2|TRBJ2-5|few|TRBV27
TGTGCCAGCAGTCATCGGACGGGGGGAGAGACCCAGTACTTC
CASSHRTGGETQYF
>-|TRBJ2-5|-|TRBV6-2/TRBV6-3
TGTGCCAGTCAACAGGAACGTCAAGAGACCCAGTACTTC
CASQQERQETQYF